A selection of T cell receptor beta chains follows, all from one sample in a study of T cells in Graves' hyperthyroidism and ophthalmopathy. TCRdb reprocessed the multiplex PCR reads via MiXCR and lists one record per CDR3 protein. The sample has fewer than 850,000 distinct CDR3 sequences; 17% are singletons. Sequenced input: blood. The source is a man in his forties or fifties with Graves' hyperthyroidism. CDR3s include the opening cysteine and the closing phenylalanine or tryptophan. The D gene is left open where the match is weak. Size values are once, few and many counts, or a class for expanded clones, and some rows have none.

D: TRBD1
J: TRBJ2-7
V: TRBV2
size: .
DNA: TGTGCCAGCAGTGAAAGGATCGGGACAGGGGCCCCCTACGAGCAGTACTTC
CDR3: CASSERIGTGAPYEQYF

D: TRBD1
J: TRBJ2-5
V: TRBV6-2/TRBV6-3
size: many
DNA: TGTGCCAGCAGTTACTCGGGGACAGAAGAGACCCAGTACTTC
CDR3: CASSYSGTEETQYF

D: .
J: TRBJ1-2
V: TRBV6-2/TRBV6-3
size: .
DNA: TGTGCCAGCAGTTACACGGGTCTGAATGGCTACACCTTC
CDR3: CASSYTGLNGYTF

D: .
J: TRBJ2-6
V: TRBV30
size: many
DNA: TGTGCCTCGAGGGGGGTCTCTGGGGCCAACGTCCTGACTTTC
CDR3: CASRGVSGANVLTF

D: .
J: TRBJ1-1
V: TRBV5-1
size: many
DNA: TGCGCCAGCAGCTTCGTTGGACAGATGATAATGAACACTGAAGCTTTCTTT
CDR3: CASSFVGQMIMNTEAFF

D: .
J: TRBJ2-1
V: TRBV5-1
size: .
DNA: TGCGCCAGCAGCTTGGTCCCTAGCGCCTACAATGAGCAGTTCTTC
CDR3: CASSLVPSAYNEQFF

D: .
J: TRBJ1-5
V: TRBV7-2
size: many
DNA: TGTGCCAGCAGTCACAATATGCAGCCCCAGCATTTT
CDR3: CASSHNMQPQHF

D: TRBD1
J: TRBJ1-2
V: TRBV27
size: few
DNA: TGTGCCAGCAGTTGGGACAGGGGCTATGGCTACACCTTC
CDR3: CASSWDRGYGYTF

D: TRBD1
J: TRBJ2-3
V: TRBV7-8
size: few
DNA: TGTGCCAGCAGCGTAAACGACAGGGCAGATACGCAGTATTTT
CDR3: CASSVNDRADTQYF

D: .
J: TRBJ2-7
V: TRBV30
size: .
DNA: TGTGCCTGGAGTGTCACATCGGGGGCCCTCTACGAGCAGTACTTC
CDR3: CAWSVTSGALYEQYF

D: TRBD1
J: TRBJ2-7
V: TRBV7-3
size: many
DNA: TGTGCCAGCAGCCCCCCGACAGGGCCCTCAGGGGAGCAGTACTTC
CDR3: CASSPPTGPSGEQYF

D: .
J: TRBJ1-4
V: TRBV30
size: .
DNA: TGTGCCTGGAGCGGTCGTTGGGAAAAACTGTTTTTT
CDR3: CAWSGRWEKLFF

D: .
J: TRBJ1-3
V: TRBV12-3/TRBV12-4
size: .
DNA: TGTGCCAGCACCAGCAGGGGTGGGGACCACTCTGGAAACACCATATATTTT
CDR3: CASTSRGGDHSGNTIYF

D: TRBD1
J: TRBJ2-2
V: TRBV6-1
size: few
DNA: TGTGCCAGCAGTCCGTATCAGGGGGCGTCCGGGGAGCTGTTTTTT
CDR3: CASSPYQGASGELFF

D: .
J: TRBJ2-7
V: TRBV2
size: many
DNA: TGTGCCAGCAGTGACGTGGGAGCCTACGAGCAGTACTTC
CDR3: CASSDVGAYEQYF

D: TRBD1
J: TRBJ2-7
V: TRBV12-3/TRBV12-4
size: few
DNA: TGTGCCAGCAGTTTCGGACAGGGGCTCGAGCAGTACTTC
CDR3: CASSFGQGLEQYF

D: TRBD2
J: TRBJ2-3
V: TRBV12-3/TRBV12-4
size: many
DNA: TGTGCCAGCACTGGACTAGTTCGCACAGATACGCAGTATTTT
CDR3: CASTGLVRTDTQYF

D: .
J: TRBJ2-7
V: TRBV6-1
size: few
DNA: TGTGCCAGCAGTGAAGCGATACGACTTACCTACGAGCAGTACTTC
CDR3: CASSEAIRLTYEQYF

D: .
J: TRBJ1-5
V: TRBV19
size: .
DNA: TGTGCCAGTAGTATAGCGGCCTGGCAGACTAATCAGCCCCAGCATTTT
CDR3: CASSIAAWQTNQPQHF

D: .
J: TRBJ1-4
V: TRBV7-9
size: few
DNA: TGTGCCAGCAGCTGGGGACAAAGTAATGAAAAACTGTTTTTT
CDR3: CASSWGQSNEKLFF

D: .
J: TRBJ2-7
V: TRBV3-1
size: many
DNA: TGTGCCAGCAGCCAAGATGAGTTCGAGCAGTACTTC
CDR3: CASSQDEFEQYF

D: .
J: TRBJ1-1
V: TRBV4-1
size: .
DNA: TGCGCCCGCAGCCATTGGGACACAATTGAAGCTTTCTTT
CDR3: CARSHWDTIEAFF

D: .
J: TRBJ1-4
V: TRBV10-3
size: many
DNA: TGTGCCATCAGTGAGGCCAGGGGTAATGAAAAACTGTTTTTT
CDR3: CAISEARGNEKLFF

D: TRBD1
J: TRBJ1-5
V: TRBV2
size: many
DNA: TGTGCCAGCGAAGACAGGGATGGCAATCAGCCCCAGCATTTT
CDR3: CASEDRDGNQPQHF

D: .
J: TRBJ2-7
V: TRBV19
size: many
DNA: TGTGCCAGTAGTATGGGTACGGGGGCCAACTGGGAGCAGTACTTC
CDR3: CASSMGTGANWEQYF

D: TRBD1
J: TRBJ2-3
V: TRBV27
size: few
DNA: TGTGCCAGCAGTTTATCACAGGGGCCCGATACGCAGTATTTT
CDR3: CASSLSQGPDTQYF

D: .
J: TRBJ2-5
V: TRBV6-5
size: many
DNA: TGTGCCAGCAGTTACTCGACCAGGATGGAGACCCAGTACTTC
CDR3: CASSYSTRMETQYF